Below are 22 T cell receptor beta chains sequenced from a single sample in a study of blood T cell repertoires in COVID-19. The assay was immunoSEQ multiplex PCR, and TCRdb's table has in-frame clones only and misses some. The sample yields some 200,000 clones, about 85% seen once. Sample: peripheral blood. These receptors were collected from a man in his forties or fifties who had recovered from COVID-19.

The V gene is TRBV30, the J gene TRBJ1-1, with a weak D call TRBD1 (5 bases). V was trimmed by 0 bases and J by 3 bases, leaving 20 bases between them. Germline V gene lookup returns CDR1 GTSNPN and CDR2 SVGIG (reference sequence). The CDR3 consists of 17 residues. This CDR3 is CAWSVRQGGRKDTEAFF. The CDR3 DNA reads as TGTGCCTGGAGTGTACGGCAGGGTGGACGAAAGGACACTGAAGCTTTCTTT.

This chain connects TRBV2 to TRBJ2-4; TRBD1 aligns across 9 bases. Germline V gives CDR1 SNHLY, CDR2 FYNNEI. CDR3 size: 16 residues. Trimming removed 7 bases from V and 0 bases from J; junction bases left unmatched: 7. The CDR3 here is CASTTGTGLAKNIQYF. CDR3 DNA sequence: TGTGCCAGCACTACCGGGACAGGGCTAGCCAAAAACATTCAGTACTTC.

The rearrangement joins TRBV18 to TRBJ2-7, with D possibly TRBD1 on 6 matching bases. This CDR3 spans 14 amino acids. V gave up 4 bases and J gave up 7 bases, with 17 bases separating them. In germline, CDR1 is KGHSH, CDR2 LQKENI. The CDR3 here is CASSQGVGSREQYF. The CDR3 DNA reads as TGTGCCAGCTCACAGGGGGTAGGTTCGCGTGAGCAGTACTTC.

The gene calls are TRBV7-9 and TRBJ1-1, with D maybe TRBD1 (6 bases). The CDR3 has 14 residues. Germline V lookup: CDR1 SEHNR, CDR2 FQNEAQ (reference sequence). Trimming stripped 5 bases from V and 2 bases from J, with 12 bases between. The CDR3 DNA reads TGTGCCAGCAGCCGAAACAGGGACAACACTGAAGCTTTCTTT. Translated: CASSRNRDNTEAFF. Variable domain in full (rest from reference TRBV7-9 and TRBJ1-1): DTGVSQNPRHKITKRGQNVTFRCDPISEHNRLYWYRQTLGQGPEFLTYFQNEAQLEKSRLLSDRFSAERPKGSFSTLEIQRTEQGDSAMYLCASSRNRDNTEAFFGQGTRLTVV.

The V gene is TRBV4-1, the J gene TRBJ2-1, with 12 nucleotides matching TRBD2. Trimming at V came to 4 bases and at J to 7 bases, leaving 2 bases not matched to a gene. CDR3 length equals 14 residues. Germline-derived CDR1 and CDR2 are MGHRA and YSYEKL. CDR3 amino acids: CASSLLAGGNEQFF. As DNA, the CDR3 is TGCGCCAGCAGCCTTCTAGCGGGAGGGAATGAGCAGTTCTTC.

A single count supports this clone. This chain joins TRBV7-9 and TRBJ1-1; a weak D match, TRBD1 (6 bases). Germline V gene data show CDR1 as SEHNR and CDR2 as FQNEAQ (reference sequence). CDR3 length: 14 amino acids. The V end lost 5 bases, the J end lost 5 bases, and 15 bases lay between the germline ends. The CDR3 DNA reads TGTGCCAGCAGCCCCAGGGCTCAGGGGACTGAAGCTTTCTTT. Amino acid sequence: CASSPRAQGTEAFF.

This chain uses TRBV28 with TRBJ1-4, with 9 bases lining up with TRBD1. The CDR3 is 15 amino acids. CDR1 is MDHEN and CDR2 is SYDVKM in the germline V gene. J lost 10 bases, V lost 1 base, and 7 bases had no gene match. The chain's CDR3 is CASSLYGTGKGKLFF. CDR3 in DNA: TGTGCCAGCAGTTTATATGGGACAGGGAAAGGAAAACTGTTTTTT.

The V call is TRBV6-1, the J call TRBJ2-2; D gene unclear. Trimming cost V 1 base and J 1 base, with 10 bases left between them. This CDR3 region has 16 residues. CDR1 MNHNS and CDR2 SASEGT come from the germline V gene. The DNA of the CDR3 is TGTGCCAGCAGTGAAGTGCCAGGCTTGAACACCGGGGAGCTGTTTTTT. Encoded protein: CASSEVPGLNTGELFF.

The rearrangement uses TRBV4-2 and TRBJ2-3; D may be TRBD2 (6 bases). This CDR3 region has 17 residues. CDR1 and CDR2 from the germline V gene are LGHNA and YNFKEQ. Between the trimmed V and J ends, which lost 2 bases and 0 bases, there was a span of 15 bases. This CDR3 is CASSQKSRAGSTDTQYF. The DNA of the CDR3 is TGTGCCAGCAGCCAAAAAAGTCGGGCGGGGAGCACAGATACGCAGTATTTT.

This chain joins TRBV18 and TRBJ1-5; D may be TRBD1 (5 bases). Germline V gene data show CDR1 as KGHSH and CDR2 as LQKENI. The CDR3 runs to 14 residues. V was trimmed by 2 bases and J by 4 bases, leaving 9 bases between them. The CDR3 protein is CASSPSTVNQPQHF. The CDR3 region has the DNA TGTGCCAGCTCACCATCGACAGTAAATCAGCCCCAGCATTTT.

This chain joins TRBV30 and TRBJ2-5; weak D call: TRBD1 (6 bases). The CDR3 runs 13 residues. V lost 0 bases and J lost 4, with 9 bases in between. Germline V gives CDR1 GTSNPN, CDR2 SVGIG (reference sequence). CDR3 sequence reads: CAWSVHRVETQYF. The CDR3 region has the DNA TGTGCCTGGAGTGTCCACAGGGTAGAGACCCAGTACTTC.

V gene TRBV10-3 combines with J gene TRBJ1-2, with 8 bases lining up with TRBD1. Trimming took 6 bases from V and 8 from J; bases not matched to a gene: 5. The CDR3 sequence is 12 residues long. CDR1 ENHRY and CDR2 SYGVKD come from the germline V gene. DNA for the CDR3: TGTGCCATCAGAAAGACAGGGGAAGGCTACACCTTC. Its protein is CAIRKTGEGYTF.

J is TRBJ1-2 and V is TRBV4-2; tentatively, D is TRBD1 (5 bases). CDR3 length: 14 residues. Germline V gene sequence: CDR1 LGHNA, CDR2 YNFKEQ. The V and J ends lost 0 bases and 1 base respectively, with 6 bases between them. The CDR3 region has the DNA TGTGCCAGCAGCCAAGATAGGGGTAACTATGGCTACACCTTC. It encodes CASSQDRGNYGYTF.

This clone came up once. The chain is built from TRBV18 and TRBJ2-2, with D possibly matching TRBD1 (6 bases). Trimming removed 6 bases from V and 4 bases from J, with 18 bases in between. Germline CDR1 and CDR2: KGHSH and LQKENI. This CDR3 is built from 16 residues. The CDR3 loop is CASSGSPGVRTGELFF. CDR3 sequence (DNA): TGTGCCAGCTCCGGGTCACCAGGGGTCCGCACCGGGGAGCTGTTTTTT.

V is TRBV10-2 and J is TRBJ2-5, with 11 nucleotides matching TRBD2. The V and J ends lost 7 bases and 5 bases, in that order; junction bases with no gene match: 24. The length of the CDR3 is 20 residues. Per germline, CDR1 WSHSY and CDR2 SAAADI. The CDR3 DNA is TGCGCCAGCAAAACAGGGATGATAACTAGCGGGAGCATAGTTGGGGAGACCCAGTACTTC. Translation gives CASKTGMITSGSIVGETQYF.

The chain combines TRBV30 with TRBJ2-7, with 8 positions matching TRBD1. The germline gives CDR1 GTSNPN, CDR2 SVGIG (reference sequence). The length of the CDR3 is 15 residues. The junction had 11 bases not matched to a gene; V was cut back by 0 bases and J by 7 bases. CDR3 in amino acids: CAWSVQGGRIYEQYF. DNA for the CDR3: TGTGCCTGGAGTGTACAGGGGGGCAGAATTTATGAGCAGTACTTC. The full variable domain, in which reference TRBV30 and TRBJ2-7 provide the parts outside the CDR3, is SQTIHQWPATLVQPVGSPLSLECTVEGTSNPNLYWYRQAAGRGLQLLFYSVGIGQISSEVPQNLSASRPQDRQFILSSKKLLLSDSGFYLCAWSVQGGRIYEQYFGPGTRLTVT.

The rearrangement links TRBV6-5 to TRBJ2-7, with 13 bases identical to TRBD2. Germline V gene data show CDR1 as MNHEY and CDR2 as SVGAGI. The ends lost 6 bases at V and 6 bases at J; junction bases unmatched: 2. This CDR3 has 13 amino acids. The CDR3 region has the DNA TGTGCCAGCAGCCGACTAGCGGGAGGCGAGCAGTACTTC. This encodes CASSRLAGGEQYF.

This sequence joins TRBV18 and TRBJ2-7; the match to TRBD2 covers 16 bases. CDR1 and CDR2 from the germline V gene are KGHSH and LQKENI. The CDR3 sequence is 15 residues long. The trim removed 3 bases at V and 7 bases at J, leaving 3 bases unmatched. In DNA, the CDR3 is TGTGCCAGCTCACCGGGACTAGCGGGAGGGAGTGAGCAGTACTTC. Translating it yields CASSPGLAGGSEQYF.

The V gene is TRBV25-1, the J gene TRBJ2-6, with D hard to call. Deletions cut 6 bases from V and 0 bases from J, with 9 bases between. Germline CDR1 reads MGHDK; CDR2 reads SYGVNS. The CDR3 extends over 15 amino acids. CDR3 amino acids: CASSLEDSGANVLTF. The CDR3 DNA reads TGTGCCAGCAGCCTAGAGGACTCTGGGGCCAACGTCCTGACTTTC.

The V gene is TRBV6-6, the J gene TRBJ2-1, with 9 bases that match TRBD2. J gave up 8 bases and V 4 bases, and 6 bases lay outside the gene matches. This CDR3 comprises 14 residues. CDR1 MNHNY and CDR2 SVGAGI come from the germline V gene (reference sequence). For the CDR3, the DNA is TGTGCCAGCAGTTTTGCGCGGGAGGGTCATGAGCAGTTCTTC. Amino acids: CASSFAREGHEQFF.

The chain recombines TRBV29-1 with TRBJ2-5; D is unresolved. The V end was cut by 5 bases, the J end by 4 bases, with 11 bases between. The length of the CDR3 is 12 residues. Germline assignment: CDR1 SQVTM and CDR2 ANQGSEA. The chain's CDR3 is CSVLKYGETQYF. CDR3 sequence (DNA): TGCAGCGTTCTGAAATACGGAGAGACCCAGTACTTC.

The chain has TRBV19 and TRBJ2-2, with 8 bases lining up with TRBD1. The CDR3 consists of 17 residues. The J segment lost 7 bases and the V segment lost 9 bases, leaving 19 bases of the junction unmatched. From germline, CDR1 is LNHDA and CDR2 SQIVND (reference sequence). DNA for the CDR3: TGTGCCAGCGACTACCCCAGGGGGCCTCTTTTCTTCGGGGAGCTGTTTTTT. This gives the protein CASDYPRGPLFFGELFF. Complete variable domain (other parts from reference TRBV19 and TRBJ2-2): DGGITQSPKYLFRKEGQNVTLSCEQNLNHDAMYWYRQDPGQGLRLIYYSQIVNDFQKGDIAEGYSVSREKKESFPLTVTSAQKNPTAFYLCASDYPRGPLFFGELFFGEGSRLTVL.